This entry lists 31 T cell receptor beta chains sequenced from one sample in a study of shared T cell receptors in the human thymus. Clones were sequenced by immunoSEQ multiplex PCR, and TCRdb holds only the in-frame ones, with some missing. Of approximately 730,000 clones in the sample, 80% to 90% were seen once. The same specimen was also included in a second study, on human thymus T cells.

Sequenced: thymocytes. Every receptor here comes from a girl under three years old with a congenital heart defect.

This chain uses TRBV6-1 with TRBJ1-2; possibly TRBD1 for D (6 bases). Germline CDR1 MNHNS, CDR2 SASEGT. The CDR3 has 15 amino acids. Trimming stripped 5 bases from V and 4 bases from J, with 17 bases between. The CDR3 loop reads CASSWRRDRSYGYTF. CDR3 in DNA: TGTGCCAGCAGTTGGCGACGCGACAGGTCCTATGGCTACACCTTC.

The gene calls are TRBV7-2 and TRBJ2-5; no clear D. Trimming stripped 2 bases from V and 2 bases from J, with 9 bases between. The germline V gene encodes CDR1 SGHTA and CDR2 FQGNSA. The CDR3 is made up of 14 amino acids. Written as DNA, the CDR3 is TGTGCCAGCAGCTTAACGCAGACTCAAGAGACCCAGTACTTC. Its protein is CASSLTQTQETQYF.

The gene calls are TRBV29-1 and TRBJ2-7, with 8 nucleotides matching TRBD1. In germline, CDR1 is SQVTM, CDR2 ANQGSEA. CDR3 length: 17 residues. The trim removed 3 bases at V and 6 bases at J, leaving 19 bases unmatched. The CDR3 protein is CSVDECGAGQVVCEQYF. In DNA, the CDR3 is TGCAGCGTTGATGAGTGTGGGGCGGGACAGGTGGTTTGCGAGCAGTACTTC.

This chain connects TRBV27 to TRBJ1-5; the match to TRBD1 covers 7 bases. The germline V gene encodes CDR1 MNHEY and CDR2 SMNVEV (reference sequence). The CDR3 runs 15 residues. V dropped 8 bases and J dropped 7; count of bases not matched to a gene: 14. The CDR3 nucleotides are TGTGCCAGCTCCGGCCGACAGGGAGGAAGACAGCCCCAGCATTTT. This translates into CASSGRQGGRQPQHF.

V usage is TRBV10-3 and J usage is TRBJ2-2, with TRBD1 identical over 7 bases. This CDR3 has 17 residues. The germline gives CDR1 ENHRY, CDR2 SYGVKD. The V gene end was trimmed by 5 bases and the J gene end by 8 bases; junction bases not matched to a gene: 17. The DNA of the CDR3 is TGTGCCATCAGTCCGTTTAGAGACAGGGCAAGTTTTGGGGAGCTGTTTTTT. Translation gives CAISPFRDRASFGELFF.

The chain has TRBV7-2 and TRBJ2-5; D call uncertain. V was shortened by 4 bases and J by 2 bases, with 11 bases between the two germline ends. The length of the CDR3 is 14 residues. Germline-derived CDR1 and CDR2 are SGHTA and FQGNSA. The CDR3 sequence is CASSSSQVQETQYF. For the CDR3, the DNA is TGTGCCAGCAGCTCCTCGCAGGTACAAGAGACCCAGTACTTC.

The rearrangement links TRBV2 to TRBJ2-1, with D uncertain. CDR1 is SNHLY and CDR2 is FYNNEI in the germline V gene. V dropped 7 bases and J dropped 9 bases, with 7 bases sitting between them. The CDR3 is 10 residues long. DNA for the CDR3: TGTGCCAGCAATGGCGGTGAGCAGTTCTTC. It codes for CASNGGEQFF. The full variable domain, its missing parts supplied by reference TRBV2 and TRBJ2-1, is EPEVTQTPSHQVTQMGQEVILRCVPISNHLYFYWYRQILGQKVEFLVSFYNNEISEKSEIFDDQFSVERPDGSNFTLKIRSTKLEDSAMYFCASNGGEQFFGPGTRLTVL.

The genes are TRBV15 and TRBJ2-7, with D possibly matching TRBD2 (5 bases). Per germline, CDR1 LNHNV and CDR2 YYDKDF (reference sequence). The CDR3 runs 14 residues. The V end was cut by 0 bases, the J end by 2 bases, with 8 bases between. CDR3 sequence: CATSRDRRPYEQYF. The CDR3, as DNA: TGTGCCACCAGCAGAGATCGGAGGCCCTACGAGCAGTACTTC.

The chain combines TRBV29-1 with TRBJ1-2; perhaps TRBD1 as D (5 bases). V shed 0 bases and J shed 3 bases, with 17 bases lying between them. The CDR3 is 16 residues long. The germline gives CDR1 SQVTM, CDR2 ANQGSEA. In DNA, the CDR3 is TGCAGCGTTGAAGATCGGGGGGGAAGGATCGACTATGGCTACACCTTC. Residues: CSVEDRGGRIDYGYTF.

V usage is TRBV19 and J usage is TRBJ1-2; perhaps TRBD1 as D (6 bases). The ends were cut back, 1 base at V and 3 bases at J, with 15 bases in the middle. The CDR3 extends over 16 amino acids. Per the germline V gene, CDR1 is LNHDA and CDR2 is SQIVND (reference sequence). CDR3 in amino acids: CASSIVTGPSDYGYTF. The CDR3 nucleotides are TGTGCCAGTAGTATAGTTACAGGGCCAAGTGACTATGGCTACACCTTC.

The chain is built from TRBV11-2 and TRBJ1-2; D is unresolved. Germline V CDR1 and CDR2: SGHAT, FQNNGV. The CDR3 sequence is 13 residues long. Between the trimmed V and J ends, which lost 4 bases and 4 bases, there was a span of 10 bases. The DNA for the CDR3 is TGTGCCAGCAGCTCACCGGGTGGCTATGGCTACACCTTC. Amino acids: CASSSPGGYGYTF.

This clone has just a few counts. The identical CDR3 is also encoded by other nucleotide sequences in the sample. This sequence joins TRBV6-5 and TRBJ1-2, with 7 bases identical to TRBD1. CDR1 is MNHEY and CDR2 is SVGAGI in the germline V gene. With 0 bases clipped from V and 4 bases from J, the junction kept 2 bases outside the gene matches. This CDR3 has 14 residues. CDR3 coding DNA: TGTGCCAGCAGTTACTCAAGGGGGCCCTATGGCTACACCTTC. It yields the protein CASSYSRGPYGYTF.

This clone has a handful of counts. This rearrangement joins TRBV4-2 to TRBJ2-1; 12 bases fit TRBD2. With 2 bases clipped from V and 7 bases from J, the junction kept 9 bases outside the gene matches. This CDR3 spans 17 amino acids. Germline V gene lookup returns CDR1 LGHNA and CDR2 YNFKEQ. The CDR3 DNA is TGTGCCAGCAGCCAAACCACTAGCGGGGGGCTAAAAAATGAGCAGTTCTTC. It codes for CASSQTTSGGLKNEQFF.

V usage is TRBV6-1 and J usage is TRBJ1-4; no clear D gene. The germline V gene has CDR1 MNHNS and CDR2 SASEGT. Trimming took 6 bases from V and 6 from J, leaving 14 bases between them. The CDR3 runs 14 residues. The CDR3 coding sequence is TGTGCCAGCAGCGTAGAACTTTGGTATGAAAAACTGTTTTTT. It translates to CASSVELWYEKLFF.

The chain uses TRBV15 and TRBJ1-2; TRBD1 matches at 7 bases. V gave up 0 bases and J gave up 0 bases; unmatched junction bases: 10. The CDR3 has 18 amino acids. The germline gives CDR1 LNHNV, CDR2 YYDKDF (reference sequence). CDR3 nucleotides: TGTGCCACCAGCAGAGATCGCGTCTGGGACAGAGCTAACTATGGCTACACCTTC. Protein product: CATSRDRVWDRANYGYTF.

V and J are TRBV25-1 and TRBJ2-3, with 9 bases fitting TRBD1. The CDR3 covers 16 residues. Germline values: CDR1 MGHDK, CDR2 SYGVNS. Unmatched junction bases numbered 5, after V lost 4 bases and J lost 0 bases. CDR3 DNA sequence: TGTGCCAGCAGTGTCTGGACAGGGGCTAGCACAGATACGCAGTATTTT. As protein: CASSVWTGASTDTQYF.

A single count supports this clone. This chain links TRBV6-5 with TRBJ2-2; a weak D match, TRBD1 (6 bases). The germline gives CDR1 MNHEY, CDR2 SVGAGI. The CDR3 covers 14 residues. Between the trimmed V and J ends, which lost 2 bases and 4 bases, there was a span of 8 bases. CDR3 bases: TGTGCCAGCAGTTACCAGGGGAGCACCGGGGAGCTGTTTTTT. Protein: CASSYQGSTGELFF.

The chain employs TRBV7-7 and TRBJ2-3; 7 positions agree with TRBD1. The CDR3 covers 16 residues. Germline values: CDR1 SSHAT, CDR2 FNYEAQ (reference sequence). V lost 3 bases, J lost 0 bases, and 6 bases stayed unmatched. The CDR3 nucleotides are TGTGCCAGCAGCTTGGGACAGTCCCCTAGCACAGATACGCAGTATTTT. This codes for CASSLGQSPSTDTQYF. The full variable domain, rest sourced from reference TRBV7-7 and TRBJ2-3, is GAGVSQSPRYKVTKRGQDVTLRCDPISSHATLYWYQQALGQGPEFLTYFNYEAQPDKSGLPSDRFSAERPEGSISTLTIQRTEQRDSAMYRCASSLGQSPSTDTQYFGPGTRLTVL.

The rearrangement joins TRBV5-1 to TRBJ1-1, with 9 bases matching TRBD1. J was trimmed by 4 bases and V by 5 bases; bases with no gene match: 6. This CDR3 region has 14 residues. CDR1 is SGHRS, CDR2 YFSETQ, per germline. CDR3: CASRNPGQGTEAFF. The CDR3 nucleotides read TGCGCCAGCAGAAACCCGGGACAGGGCACTGAAGCTTTCTTT.

This clone was counted a single time. The rearrangement joins TRBV9 to TRBJ2-3; a weak D match, TRBD2 (5 bases). The CDR3 runs to 14 residues. Germline V gene lookup returns CDR1 SGDLS and CDR2 YYNGEE. V was cut by 0 bases and J by 6 bases, with 11 bases left in between. CDR3 sequence reads: CASSVGTLADTQYF. The CDR3 coding sequence is TGTGCCAGCAGCGTAGGAACCTTAGCGGATACGCAGTATTTT.

The rearrangement links TRBV28 to TRBJ2-7; 7 nucleotides match TRBD1. CDR1 and CDR2 from the germline V gene are MDHEN and SYDVKM. CDR3 size: 16 residues. The V and J ends lost 5 bases and 7 bases, in that order; junction bases with no gene match: 17. The CDR3 region has the DNA TGTGCCAGCAGTCAAACTATCGGGACAGACCTTGGGGAGCAGTACTTC. As protein: CASSQTIGTDLGEQYF. Together with reference TRBV28 and TRBJ2-7, the CDR3 gives the full variable domain: DVKVTQSSRYLVKRTGEKVFLECVQDMDHENMFWYRQDPGLGLRLIYFSYDVKMKEKGDIPEGYSVSREKKERFSLILESASTNQTSMYLCASSQTIGTDLGEQYFGPGTRLTVT.

The chain has TRBV5-6 and TRBJ2-3, with a possible D match to TRBD1 (6 bases). The CDR3 has 15 amino acids. Trimming stripped 2 bases from V and 3 bases from J, with 13 bases between. The V gene's germline CDR1 is SGHDT and CDR2 YYEEEE. In DNA, the CDR3 is TGTGCCAGCAGCTTTAGGGGACAAAAGACAGATACGCAGTATTTT. Translating gives CASSFRGQKTDTQYF.

The V gene is TRBV9, the J gene TRBJ1-5; 9 bases agree with TRBD1. Germline loops: CDR1 SGDLS, CDR2 YYNGEE. V lost 5 bases, J lost 4 bases, and 10 bases stayed unmatched. The CDR3 is 16 residues long. This chain's CDR3 is CASSTPGTGPNQPQHF. CDR3 nucleotide sequence: TGTGCCAGCAGTACCCCCGGGACAGGGCCTAATCAGCCCCAGCATTTT.

V usage is TRBV6-1 and J usage is TRBJ1-1, with D possibly TRBD1 on 5 matching bases. The germline V and J ends were trimmed by 8 bases and 1 base, with 17 bases remaining between them. CDR3 length: 15 residues. Germline V lookup: CDR1 MNHNS, CDR2 SASEGT. The CDR3 here is CASDPTWQGNTEAFF. The CDR3 nucleotides read TGTGCCAGCGACCCGACGTGGCAGGGGAACACTGAAGCTTTCTTT.

V usage is TRBV27 and J usage is TRBJ1-2; tentative D call: TRBD1 (6 bases). The CDR3 is 13 residues long. V was trimmed by 6 bases and J by 6 bases, leaving 14 bases between them. The V gene's germline CDR1 is MNHEY and CDR2 SMNVEV (reference sequence). CDR3 in DNA: TGTGCCAGCAGCCCGGGGGGGCTGAATGGCTACACCTTC. It codes for CASSPGGLNGYTF.

This clone was counted between two and nine times. This chain joins TRBV27 and TRBJ1-2; 7 bases align to TRBD1. CDR3 length equals 15 residues. Losses at the gene ends were 5 bases for V and 5 bases for J; bases not matched to a gene: 11. Germline lookup yields CDR1 MNHEY and CDR2 SMNVEV (reference sequence). The chain's CDR3 is CASSLQGVAQYGYTF. In DNA form, the CDR3 reads TGTGCCAGCAGTCTCCAGGGGGTGGCCCAGTATGGCTACACCTTC.

This chain uses TRBV12-5 with TRBJ1-2, with TRBD1 matching 7 bases. J gave up 11 bases and V 3 bases, and 6 bases lay outside the gene matches. CDR1 and CDR2 (germline): LGHNT, FRNRAP. The length of the CDR3 is 12 residues. DNA for the CDR3: TGTGCTAGTGGTTTTGGAAACAGGGGATACACCTTC. Translated, it gives CASGFGNRGYTF.

The genes are TRBV13 and TRBJ1-2; a possible D gene is TRBD1 (5 bases). Germline CDR1 reads PRHDT; CDR2 reads FYEKMQ (reference sequence). With 3 bases removed from V and 7 bases from J, the gap between germline ends came to 18 bases. CDR3 size: 15 residues. The DNA for the CDR3 is TGTGCCAGCAGCTTTGGACAAACTTCATCAGGTGGCTACACCTTC. It is translated as CASSFGQTSSGGYTF.

This chain uses TRBV19 with TRBJ2-2; TRBD1 aligns across 7 bases. There are 15 residues in the CDR3. Losses at the gene ends were 5 bases for V and 5 bases for J; bases not matched to a gene: 8. Germline V gives CDR1 LNHDA, CDR2 SQIVND (reference sequence). In DNA, the CDR3 is TGTGCCAGTAGTGTCCGGGACAGAAAAACCGGGGAGCTGTTTTTT. It codes for CASSVRDRKTGELFF.

The V call is TRBV10-3, the J call TRBJ1-2, with 9 bases aligning to TRBD1. CDR3 length: 17 residues. The J segment lost 5 bases and the V segment lost 6 bases, leaving 16 bases of the junction unmatched. The germline V gene encodes CDR1 ENHRY and CDR2 SYGVKD. CDR3 nucleotide sequence: TGTGCCATCAGCCTAGGGAGAACTCCGGGACAGGGATATGGCTACACCTTC. This sequence encodes CAISLGRTPGQGYGYTF.

This rearrangement joins TRBV10-3 to TRBJ2-2, with a tentative D call TRBD1 (5 bases). Germline CDR1 is ENHRY and CDR2 is SYGVKD. V was shortened by 3 bases and J by 2 bases, with 10 bases between the two germline ends. The CDR3 contains 15 residues. CDR3: CAISEDSTNTGELFF. The CDR3 DNA sequence: TGTGCCATCAGTGAAGACAGTACCAACACCGGGGAGCTGTTTTTT.